This T cell receptor (beta chain) was sequenced for a study of CD8+ T cells in alopecia areata. At the level of the study: Twice daily, treated patients received 5 to 10 mg of oral tofacitinib. Findings of the study overall: Since there was just one nonresponder, nobody can yet say how baseline CD8+ expansion ties to response.

Indicated treatment: oral pan-JAK inhibitor, 5-10 mg twice daily. Alopecia areata patients provided lesional scalp punch biopsies and peripheral blood, both collected for the study. Once RNA had been extracted, it was reverse transcribed into cDNA to act as the sequencing template. Sequencing was performed with immunoSEQ multiplex PCR; in TCRdb, only in-frame clones are kept and a portion is missing. Of roughly 190,000 clones listed, roughly 60% are singletons. V lost 4 bases and J lost 0, with 6 bases in between. The V gene's germline CDR1 is GTSNPN and CDR2 SVGIG (reference sequence). The CDR3 contains 12 residues. Points on this clone: Its antigen is still unknown.

This receptor was obtained from a human donor with alopecia areata. V and J are TRBV30 and TRBJ1-2; D gene unclear. The sample was CD4+ T cells sorted from blood, taken between weeks 49 and 50, from a patient treated with tofacitinib. The CDR3 protein is CAWKFANYGYTF. The DNA of the CDR3 is TGTGCCTGGAAATTTGCTAACTATGGCTACACCTTC.